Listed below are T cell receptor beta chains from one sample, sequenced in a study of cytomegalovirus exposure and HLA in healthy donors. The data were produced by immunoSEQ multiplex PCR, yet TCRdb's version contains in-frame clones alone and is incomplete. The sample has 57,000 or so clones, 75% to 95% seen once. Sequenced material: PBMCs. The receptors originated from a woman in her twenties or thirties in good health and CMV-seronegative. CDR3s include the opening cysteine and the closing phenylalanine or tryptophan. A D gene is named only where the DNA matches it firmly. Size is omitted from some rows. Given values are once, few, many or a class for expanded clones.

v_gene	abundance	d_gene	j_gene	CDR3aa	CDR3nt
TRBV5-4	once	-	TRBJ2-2	CASSPGPGELFF	TGTGCCAGCAGCCCTGGGCCCGGGGAGCTGTTTTTT
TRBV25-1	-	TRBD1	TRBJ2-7	CASSLPRTGYDEQYF	TGTGCCAGCAGTCTCCCCCGGACAGGGTACGACGAGCAGTACTTC
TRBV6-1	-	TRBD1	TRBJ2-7	CASHNRGEQYF	TGTGCCAGCCACAACAGGGGCGAGCAGTACTTC
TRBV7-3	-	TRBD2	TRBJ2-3	CASSVQLAGSLDTQYF	TGTGCCAGCAGCGTACAACTAGCGGGGAGCCTAGATACGCAGTATTTT
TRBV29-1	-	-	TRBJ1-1	CSVAGTGNFMNTEAFF	TGCAGCGTCGCGGGGACGGGAAACTTTATGAACACTGAAGCTTTCTTT
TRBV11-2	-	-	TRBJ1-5	CASSLMRDQPQHF	TGTGCCAGCAGCTTAATGCGGGACCAGCCCCAGCATTTT
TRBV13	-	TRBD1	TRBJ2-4	CASSLGGGIAKNIQYF	TGTGCCAGCAGCTTAGGAGGGGGCATAGCCAAAAACATTCAGTACTTC
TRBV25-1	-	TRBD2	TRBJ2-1	CASSEYITGGSTYNEQFF	TGTGCCAGCAGTGAATATATTACCGGCGGGAGCACCTACAATGAGCAGTTCTTC
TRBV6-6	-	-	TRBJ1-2	CASSSTGSHGYTF	TGTGCCAGCAGTTCAACGGGGTCCCATGGCTACACCTTC
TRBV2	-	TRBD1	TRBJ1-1	CASPPRGARVLQNTEAFF	TGTGCCAGCCCCCCCAGGGGGGCGCGGGTGTTGCAGAACACTGAAGCTTTCTTT
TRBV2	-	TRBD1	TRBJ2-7	CASGTGDYEQYF	TGTGCCAGCGGGACAGGGGATTACGAGCAGTACTTC
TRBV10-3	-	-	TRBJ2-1	CAIKSRDSYNEQFF	TGTGCCATCAAAAGCAGGGACTCCTACAATGAGCAGTTCTTC
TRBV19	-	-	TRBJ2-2	CASSIFAWSTGELFF	TGTGCCAGTAGTATTTTCGCTTGGAGCACCGGGGAGCTGTTTTTT
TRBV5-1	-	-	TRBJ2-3	CASSISTDTQYF	TGCGCCAGCAGCATAAGCACAGATACGCAGTATTTT
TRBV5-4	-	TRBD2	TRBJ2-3	CASSLRTSGKELDTQYF	TGTGCCAGCAGCCTAAGGACTAGCGGGAAGGAGTTGGATACGCAGTATTTT
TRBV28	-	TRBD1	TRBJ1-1	CASSLGTANTEAFF	TGTGCCAGCAGTCTCGGGACAGCGAACACTGAAGCTTTCTTT
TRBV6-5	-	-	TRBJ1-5	CASRTTGRNQPQHF	TGTGCCAGCAGAACGACAGGCCGCAATCAGCCCCAGCATTTT
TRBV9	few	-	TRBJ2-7	CASSVASGSYEQYF	TGTGCCAGCAGCGTAGCTTCGGGCTCCTACGAGCAGTACTTC
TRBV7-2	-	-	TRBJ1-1	CASRVAQGWTEAFF	TGTGCCAGCAGGGTCGCACAGGGTTGGACTGAAGCTTTCTTT
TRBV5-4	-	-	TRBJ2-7	CASSLDQGTPYEQYF	TGTGCCAGCAGCTTGGATCAGGGGACCCCCTACGAGCAGTACTTC